The 26 T cell receptor beta chains reported below all come from one sample, sequenced in a study of blood T cell repertoires in COVID-19. Generated by immunoSEQ multiplex PCR, the TCRdb table keeps only in-frame clones and is missing some. This table holds 100,000 or so clones, roughly 92% found once. The source material was peripheral blood. All receptors come from a man in his 70s with acute or convalescent COVID-19.

The chain combines TRBV12-3 or TRBV12-4 with TRBJ2-4; D not certain. The length of the CDR3 is 13 residues. The V gene lost 3 bases and the J gene lost 9 bases, with 12 bases spanning the gap. This CDR3 is CASSFLVSGIQYF. The CDR3 bases are TGTGCCAGCAGTTTTCTGGTTTCAGGCATTCAGTACTTC.

The chain couples TRBV18 to TRBJ1-6; 8 nucleotides match TRBD1. J lost 7 bases, V lost 1 base, and 3 bases had no gene match. Germline V gives CDR1 KGHSH, CDR2 LQKENI. The CDR3 sequence is 15 residues long. CDR3 residues: CASSPRQGTNSPLHF. As DNA, the CDR3 is TGTGCCAGCTCACCACGACAGGGGACAAATTCACCCCTCCACTTT.

V and J are TRBV19 and TRBJ1-4; 10 bases map to TRBD1. The CDR3 has 15 residues. Germline loops: CDR1 LNHDA, CDR2 SQIVND (reference sequence). The V gene end was trimmed by 6 bases and the J gene end by 8 bases; junction bases not matched to a gene: 9. CDR3: CASRDPGTGEEKLFF. CDR3 nucleotides: TGTGCCAGTAGGGACCCCGGGACAGGGGAAGAAAAACTGTTTTTT.

The chain uses TRBV5-1 and TRBJ2-3; D gene uncertain. Per germline, CDR1 SGHRS and CDR2 YFSETQ. This CDR3 region has 15 residues. V was pared by 0 bases and J by 0 bases, with 8 bases between. CDR3 DNA: TGCGCCAGCAGCTTGGCACGGTTTAGCACAGATACGCAGTATTTT. Protein sequence: CASSLARFSTDTQYF.

The chain recombines TRBV5-1 with TRBJ1-1; D may be TRBD1 (6 bases). V lost 3 bases and J lost 1, with 16 bases in between. Germline values: CDR1 SGHRS, CDR2 YFSETQ. CDR3 size: 16 residues. The CDR3 DNA sequence: TGCGCCAGCAGCTCGGACGAAAAACAGGGGAACACTGAAGCTTTCTTT. It encodes CASSSDEKQGNTEAFF.

This clone was detected only once. This chain links TRBV7-2 with TRBJ1-5; a weak D match, TRBD1 (6 bases). Trimming stripped 5 bases from V and 0 bases from J, with 11 bases between. The CDR3 extends over 15 amino acids. CDR1 and CDR2 (germline): SGHTA, FQGNSA. The CDR3 region has the DNA TGTGCCAGCAGCCCACAGGGTTATAGCAATCAGCCCCAGCATTTT. It codes for CASSPQGYSNQPQHF. Complete variable domain (other parts from reference TRBV7-2 and TRBJ1-5): GAGVSQSPSNKVTEKGKDVELRCDPISGHTALYWYRQSLGQGLEFLIYFQGNSAPDKSGLPSDRFSAERTGGSVSTLTIQRTQQEDSAVYLCASSPQGYSNQPQHFGDGTRLSIL.

The CDR3 nucleotides read TGTGCCAGCAGCCCCGAACGGGGAGATACGCAGTATTTT. This encodes CASSPERGDTQYF. The gene calls are TRBV7-9 and TRBJ2-3; D perhaps matches TRBD2 (5 bases). Germline V gene lookup returns CDR1 SEHNR and CDR2 FQNEAQ (reference sequence). V dropped 5 bases and J dropped 5 bases, with 11 bases sitting between them. The CDR3 is 13 amino acids.

This rearrangement joins TRBV30 to TRBJ1-2; tentative D call: TRBD1 (6 bases). The CDR3 extends over 12 amino acids. Trimming left V 4 bases short and J 7 bases short, with 13 bases between. The germline gives CDR1 GTSNPN, CDR2 SVGIG (reference sequence). The CDR3: CAWTHRAVGYTF. DNA of the CDR3: TGTGCCTGGACGCACAGGGCCGTTGGCTACACCTTC.

J is TRBJ2-1 and V is TRBV27, with D perhaps TRBD2 (7 bases). The CDR3 loop spans 12 amino acids. Germline CDR1 and CDR2: MNHEY and SMNVEV (reference sequence). Deletions cut 4 bases from V and 8 bases from J, with 9 bases between. CDR3 in DNA: TGTGCCAGCAGTTGGGGGGGCGATGAGCAGTTCTTC. This sequence encodes CASSWGGDEQFF.

This clone appeared once. The gene calls are TRBV28 and TRBJ1-1, with a tentative D call TRBD1 (6 bases). Germline CDR1 reads MDHEN; CDR2 reads SYDVKM. Deletions cut 0 bases from V and 0 bases from J, with 17 bases between. CDR3 length equals 18 residues. This chain's CDR3 is CASSLWIRGSFMNTEAFF. For the CDR3, the DNA is TGTGCCAGCAGTTTATGGATCAGGGGTTCTTTCATGAACACTGAAGCTTTCTTT.

The J gene is TRBJ2-7, the V gene TRBV7-2; 8 bases line up with TRBD1. CDR1 is SGHTA and CDR2 is FQGNSA in the germline V gene. V lost 4 bases and J lost 2; bases outside the gene matches: 4. The CDR3 loop spans 14 amino acids. The CDR3 sequence is CASSSQGAPYEQYF. DNA for the CDR3: TGTGCCAGCAGCTCTCAGGGGGCTCCCTACGAGCAGTACTTC.

The chain is built from TRBV7-6 and TRBJ2-2; the match to TRBD2 covers 14 bases. This CDR3 is 16 amino acids long. Trimming cost V 5 bases and J 5 bases; bases outside gene matches: 4. Looked up from germline, CDR1 is SGHVS and CDR2 is FNYEAQ. This CDR3 reads CASSPGTSGRTGELFF. Here the CDR3 DNA reads TGTGCCAGCAGCCCCGGGACTAGCGGGAGAACCGGGGAGCTGTTTTTT.

This chain connects TRBV6-5 to TRBJ2-1, with D maybe TRBD2 (6 bases). This CDR3 comprises 15 residues. Trimming left V 6 bases short and J 8 bases short, with 20 bases between. CDR1 and CDR2 from the germline V gene are MNHEY and SVGAGI. CDR3 residues: CASSRAGPGIDEQFF. For the CDR3, the DNA is TGTGCCAGCAGCCGAGCGGGTCCGGGCATAGATGAGCAGTTCTTC.

The J gene is TRBJ1-1, the V gene TRBV19; D ambiguous. The CDR3 spans 12 residues. Germline CDR1 and CDR2: LNHDA and SQIVND (reference sequence). Trimming took 5 bases from V and 5 from J, leaving 9 bases between them. The CDR3 DNA sequence: TGTGCCAGTAGTCTTGGAGTTACTGAAGCTTTCTTT. This gives the protein CASSLGVTEAFF.

The rearrangement links TRBV3-1 (or the pseudogene TRBV3-2) to TRBJ2-5; D gene uncertain. In germline, CDR1 is LGHDT, CDR2 YNNKEL (reference sequence). There are 13 residues in the CDR3. V was clipped by 4 bases and J by 5 bases, with 11 bases between them. CDR3 DNA sequence: TGTGCCAGCAGCCCCGTTTGGCGGGAGACCCAGTACTTC. Amino acids: CASSPVWRETQYF.

The rearrangement uses TRBV2 and TRBJ1-2; no firm D call. The CDR3 extends over 17 amino acids. The germline V gene encodes CDR1 SNHLY and CDR2 FYNNEI. The V end lost 0 bases, the J end lost 0 bases, and 14 bases lay between the germline ends. In DNA form, the CDR3 reads TGTGCCAGCAGTGAAGCTAGCCCCGTACAAGCTAACTATGGCTACACCTTC. It specifies CASSEASPVQANYGYTF.

The chain links TRBV18 to TRBJ2-5, with D possibly TRBD2 on 6 matching bases. This CDR3 is 14 amino acids long. V was trimmed by 6 bases and J by 4 bases, leaving 15 bases between them. Germline CDR1 KGHSH, CDR2 LQKENI. The CDR3, as DNA: TGTGCCAGCTCCCCAAGGGAACTAGCAGAGACCCAGTACTTC. This encodes CASSPRELAETQYF. Full variable domain (rest looked up from reference TRBV18 and TRBJ2-5): NAGVMQNPRHLVRRRGQEARLRCSPMKGHSHVYWYRQLPEEGLKFMVYLQKENIIDESGMPKERFSAEFPKEGPSILRIQQVVRGDSAAYFCASSPRELAETQYFGPGTRLLVL.

The V gene is TRBV10-2, the J gene TRBJ1-5, with D possibly being TRBD1 (6 bases). Germline V gives CDR1 WSHSY, CDR2 SAAADI. V dropped 2 bases and J dropped 5 bases, with 10 bases sitting between them. The CDR3 extends over 14 amino acids. The CDR3 loop is CASSEEDSYQPQHF. Written as DNA, the CDR3 is TGCGCCAGCAGTGAGGAGGACAGCTATCAGCCCCAGCATTTT.

The rearrangement uses TRBV30 and TRBJ2-3, with TRBD2 matching 11 bases. This CDR3 spans 14 amino acids. Germline V lookup: CDR1 GTSNPN, CDR2 SVGIG (reference sequence). V lost 8 bases, J lost 11 bases, and 15 bases stayed unmatched. CDR3 amino acids: CATRVSGGAGQQYF. The CDR3 region has the DNA TGTGCCACAAGGGTTAGCGGGGGGGCTGGGCAGCAGTATTTT.

V is TRBV5-4 and J is TRBJ2-2; 11 nucleotides align to TRBD2. The CDR3 runs to 16 residues. In germline, CDR1 is SGHNT, CDR2 YYREEE (reference sequence). V lost 4 bases to trimming and J lost 2 bases; unmatched junction nucleotides: 4. The CDR3 coding sequence is TGTGCCAGCAGCACCGGGACTAGCGGAAACACCGGGGAGCTGTTTTTT. This translates into CASSTGTSGNTGELFF.

The V call is TRBV23-1, the J call TRBJ2-5, with D uncertain. TRBV23-1 is known as an ORF, though its function is uncertain. Trimming removed 8 bases from V and 2 bases from J, with 9 bases in between. This CDR3 spans 12 amino acids. CDR3 loop: CASVRLQETQYF. In DNA form, the CDR3 reads TGCGCCAGCGTCAGGCTTCAAGAGACCCAGTACTTC.

This chain connects TRBV27 to TRBJ2-7; D unclear. V lost 2 bases and J 3 bases, leaving 5 bases between the germline ends. The CDR3 is made up of 12 amino acids. CDR1 is MNHEY and CDR2 is SMNVEV in the germline V gene (reference sequence). The CDR3: CASSLGGYEQYF. The CDR3 DNA reads as TGTGCCAGCAGTTTAGGCGGCTACGAGCAGTACTTC.

The rearrangement uses TRBV29-1 and TRBJ1-5, with D unresolved. CDR3 size: 11 residues. V shed 1 base and J shed 7 bases, with 5 bases lying between them. Germline loops: CDR1 SQVTM, CDR2 ANQGSEA. The DNA for the CDR3 is TGCAGCGTTGAAGGGCCACAGCCCCAGCATTTT. Protein product: CSVEGPQPQHF.

The chain recombines TRBV9 with TRBJ2-1; 8 positions match TRBD2. Germline V lookup: CDR1 SGDLS, CDR2 YYNGEE. V shed 4 bases and J 3 bases; nucleotides not matched to a gene: 9. The CDR3 length is 16 residues. CDR3 residues: CASSLVGAGVYNEQFF. CDR3 in DNA: TGTGCCAGCAGCCTGGTAGGAGCGGGAGTCTACAATGAGCAGTTCTTC.

This chain uses TRBV18 with TRBJ2-3; 9 bases are shared with TRBD2. The J segment lost 2 bases and the V segment lost 2 bases, leaving 5 bases of the junction unmatched. The germline V gene encodes CDR1 KGHSH and CDR2 LQKENI. The CDR3 spans 16 residues. This chain's CDR3 is CASSPGTSGFTDTQYF. The CDR3 DNA reads TGTGCCAGCTCACCAGGTACTAGCGGGTTCACAGATACGCAGTATTTT.

The gene calls are TRBV2 and TRBJ1-2; a possible D gene is TRBD1 (6 bases). The germline CDR1 and CDR2 sequences are SNHLY and FYNNEI. The V gene lost 4 bases and the J gene lost 8 bases, with 17 bases spanning the gap. CDR3 length: 14 residues. For the CDR3, the DNA is TGTGCCAGCAGTGCAGGGGTGCTCCGGAGGGGCTACACCTTC. Translation gives CASSAGVLRRGYTF.